A single sample gave rise to the 12 T cell receptor beta chains below, sequenced in a study of T cells in Graves' hyperthyroidism and ophthalmopathy. RNA transcripts yielded amplified TCR beta CDR3 regions. TCR CDR3 underwent first-round RT-PCR with the HTBI primer set. TCRdb fed the multiplex PCR reads into MiXCR, producing one record per CDR3 protein. The sample comprises 500,000 to 650,000 distinct CDR3 sequences, around 15% of which are singletons, and approximately 15% rests with the top ten. The sample was blood. These receptors all stem from a woman aged 40 to 50 with Graves' hyperthyroidism.

This clonotype came up many times. V gene TRBV6-1 combines with J gene TRBJ1-3; D is unresolved. Germline V gene sequence: CDR1 MNHNS, CDR2 SASEGT. The CDR3 extends over 16 amino acids. The ends were cut back, 0 bases at V and 0 bases at J, with 9 bases in the middle. CDR3 sequence: CASSEAAGFSGNTIYF. CDR3 nucleotides: TGTGCCAGCAGTGAAGCCGCGGGTTTCTCTGGAAACACCATATATTTT.

This clonotype was found many times. This chain joins TRBV28 and TRBJ1-5; TRBD1 agrees at 8 bases. The junction had 4 bases not matched to a gene; V was cut back by 6 bases and J by 0 bases. The CDR3 is 15 residues long. Per germline, CDR1 MDHEN and CDR2 SYDVKM. The CDR3 loop reads CASSSTGGSNQPQHF. CDR3 nucleotides: TGTGCCAGCAGCTCCACAGGGGGTAGCAATCAGCCCCAGCATTTT.

The table lists this clonotype with a count of one. This chain joins TRBV18 and TRBJ2-7, with TRBD1 matching 11 bases. The DNA end is more similar to TRBJ2-1, so the J call may be wrong. The germline V gene encodes CDR1 KGHSH and CDR2 LQKENI. This CDR3 spans 14 amino acids. The CDR3 sequence is CASSPRTGGYEQFF. DNA of the CDR3: TGTGCCAGCTCACCCAGGACAGGGGGCTACGAGCAGTTCTTC.

This clonotype was counted at least ten times. CDR3 residues: CASSFRQSSTDTQYF. The CDR3 region has the DNA TGTGCCAGCAGCTTCCGACAGAGTAGCACAGATACGCAGTATTTT. The chain uses TRBV7-2 and TRBJ2-3, with TRBD1 as a possible D gene (5 bases). The CDR3 sequence is 15 residues long. In germline, CDR1 is SGHTA, CDR2 FQGNSA. V was shortened by 3 bases and J by 0 bases, with 10 bases between the two germline ends.

The chain employs TRBV29-1 and TRBJ2-1; TRBD2 agrees at 8 bases. With 5 bases clipped from V and 4 bases from J, the junction kept 4 bases outside the gene matches. Germline V CDR1 and CDR2: SQVTM, ANQGSEA. The CDR3 is made up of 13 amino acids. This CDR3 reads CSVSGRLYNEQFF. The CDR3 nucleotides are TGCAGCGTTAGCGGGAGACTTTACAATGAGCAGTTCTTC.

The CDR3 loop reads CASSLGGLAGGLYEQYF. The CDR3 nucleotides read TGTGCCAGCAGCCTCGGCGGACTAGCGGGAGGGCTCTACGAGCAGTACTTC. The chain carries TRBV11-2 and TRBJ2-7; 15 bases are shared with TRBD2. V lost 5 bases and J lost 3; bases outside the gene matches: 8. Germline CDR1 is SGHAT and CDR2 is FQNNGV. This CDR3 spans 17 amino acids.

Concerning this clonotype: A read error may explain this, as a much larger clone is one base away. This chain links TRBV27 with TRBJ1-2; TRBD1 matches 8 bases. The CDR3 contains 17 residues. V trimming: 2 bases; J trimming: 7 bases; junction bases outside the gene matches: 15. The germline gives CDR1 MNHEY, CDR2 SMNVEV (reference sequence). CDR3 amino acids: CASSLRGTGQTRGGYTF. CDR3 nucleotides: TGTGCCAGCAGTTTACGTGGGACAGGACAAACTCGAGGTGGCTACACCTTC.

This clonotype was observed many times. At one end, the junction sequence differs from germline, possibly due to a read error. The gene calls are TRBV5-1 and TRBJ1-5; D gene ambiguous. Germline V gene data show CDR1 as SGHRS and CDR2 as YFSETQ. The CDR3 consists of 13 residues. Written as DNA, the CDR3 is TGTGCCAGCAGTTTAGATGGGTATCAGCCCCAGCATTTT. This gives the protein CASSLDGYQPQHF.

This clonotype was found a few times. A much more abundant neighbour one base away suggests this may be a read error. V and J are TRBV12-3 or TRBV12-4 and TRBJ2-7; D unresolved. Trimming shortened V by 5 bases and J by 3 bases, and 8 bases separated the two germline ends. The CDR3 is 12 residues long. The CDR3 DNA is TGTGCCAGCAGTCACGACATCTACGAGCAGTACTTC. Translation: CASSHDIYEQYF.

V gene TRBV20-1 combines with J gene TRBJ1-3; D uncertain. Germline V gene lookup returns CDR1 DFQATT and CDR2 SNEGSKA (reference sequence). The CDR3 has 14 residues. The V end was cut by 0 bases, the J end by 1 base, with 7 bases between. The CDR3 here is CSARDSGSGNTIYF. The CDR3 DNA reads TGCAGTGCTAGAGACTCTGGGTCTGGAAACACCATATATTTT.

There are a few counts of this clonotype. The chain recombines TRBV20-1 with TRBJ2-7, with D tentatively TRBD1 (6 bases). This CDR3 comprises 15 residues. Germline V lookup: CDR1 DFQATT, CDR2 SNEGSKA (reference sequence). Trimming stripped 3 bases from V and 6 bases from J, with 21 bases between. The CDR3 region is CSASFPITGTFEQYF. The CDR3 region has the DNA TGCAGTGCTAGTTTTCCGATCACTGGGACATTCGAGCAGTACTTC.

This clonotype was observed at least ten times. The chain couples TRBV11-2 to TRBJ2-7; the D is unclear. The V end was cut by 2 bases, the J end by 4 bases, with 15 bases between. Looked up from germline, CDR1 is SGHAT and CDR2 is FQNNGV. The CDR3 has 15 amino acids. The CDR3 loop is CASSLSDGIRYEQYF. The CDR3 DNA follows: TGTGCCAGCAGCTTAAGTGACGGAATTAGGTACGAGCAGTACTTC.